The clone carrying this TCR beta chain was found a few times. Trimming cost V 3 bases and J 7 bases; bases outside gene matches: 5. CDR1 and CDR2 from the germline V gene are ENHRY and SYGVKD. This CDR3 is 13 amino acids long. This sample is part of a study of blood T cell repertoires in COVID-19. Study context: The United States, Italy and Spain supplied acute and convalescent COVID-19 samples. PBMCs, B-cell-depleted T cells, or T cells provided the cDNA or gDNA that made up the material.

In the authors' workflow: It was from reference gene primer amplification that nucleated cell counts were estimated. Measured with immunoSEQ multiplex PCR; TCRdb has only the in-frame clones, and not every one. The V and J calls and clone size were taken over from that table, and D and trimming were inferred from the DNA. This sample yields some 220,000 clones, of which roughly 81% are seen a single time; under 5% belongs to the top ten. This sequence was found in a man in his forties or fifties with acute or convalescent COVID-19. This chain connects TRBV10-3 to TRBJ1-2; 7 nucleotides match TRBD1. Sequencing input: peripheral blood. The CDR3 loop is CAISENDRAGYTF. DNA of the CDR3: TGTGCCATCAGTGAAAACGACAGGGCTGGCTACACCTTC.